This T cell receptor (delta chain) was sequenced during a study of gamma-delta T cells after stem cell transplantation. With CATT, TCRdb re-called clones from the RT-PCR reads. The sample carries 3,300 or so delta-chain clones, about 12% recorded once. The V gene end was trimmed by 2 bases and the J gene end by 0 bases; junction bases not matched to a gene: 5. The CDR3 is 14 amino acids. Germline CDR1 TVYSNPD, CDR2 GDNSRS (reference sequence). This clone was seen a few times. The source is a human donor. It is not recorded whose cells these are; they may come from a transplant donor. This chain uses TRDV3 with TRDJ1; 8 nucleotides align to TRDD3. Sequenced sample: gamma-delta T cells. The CDR3, as DNA: TGTGCCTTTCTCCTGGGGGACAACACCGATAAACTCATCTTT. Translated, it gives CAFLLGDNTDKLIF.